This TCR beta chain was found in a study of blood T cells in healthy people across ages (dated by TCRdb to the mid-2010s). For the wider study: In model experiments, roughly one uniquely barcoded TCR beta cDNA molecule per two T cells was captured by template switching. The study measured age-related changes in TCR beta repertoire diversity using deep sequencing normalized with unique cDNA molecular identifiers. The study analyzed two additional independent replicas of 1 million unique cDNA reads from the same blood draw for two donors, one aged 18 to 30 and one aged 80 or older. Donors were grouped into four age groups: young (average roughly 17 years), middle-aged (roughly 40), aged (over 55) and long-lived (approximately 82). To avoid experimental bias, donors of different ages were spread randomly across the sequencing lanes.

Systemically healthy Caucasian individuals from Russia, some 38 in total and aged roughly 6 to 90 years, were included as donors. Approximately 11 milliliters of peripheral blood were drawn from each donor into EDTA-treated Vacutainer tubes. Ficoll-Paque density-gradient centrifugation was used to isolate PBMCs, with at least 7 million obtained per sample. Total RNA, at least 6 micrograms per sample, was extracted from PBMCs with Trizol reagent. For every donor, an aliquot of PBMCs went through flow cytometry to measure the percentages of naive CD45RAhigh/CD27high T cells. The library was produced with 5' RACE. Data came from an Illumina HiSeq 2500. A second roughly 7 to 12 cycle PCR used a sample-barcoded 5' primer and a J-beta primer mix. Each TCR beta cDNA molecule received a unique molecular identifier from a template-switch 5' adaptor carrying 12 random nucleotides. At least 2.5 million CDR3-containing paired-end reads were obtained from each sample. First-strand cDNA synthesis was performed from all RNA using the Mint cDNA synthesis kit, with priming by a TRBC-specific oligonucleotide. Following uracil-DNA glycosylase treatment, a first 18-cycle PCR with universal primers M1SS and BC2_uni_R was performed on all cDNA. The published analysis was carried out like this. Normalization of each sample was performed by random selection of 1 million high-quality reads, each carrying a distinct molecular identifier. Instead of being binned into consensus sequences, reads that shared molecular identifiers were thrown out. MiTCR, run with a Q25 quality threshold and the strictest error-elimination algorithm, handled CDR3 identification, clonotype clustering and error correction. A nonparametric unseen species model with Euler transformation was used to estimate a lower bound on total TCR beta diversity. TCRdb took the public reads, trimmed them with fastp at Q25, ran MiXCR for clone calling and kept in-frame beta chains. A single entry per CDR3 protein holds the most common genes and DNA from its merged rows. The V and J calls were not made by the authors but by TCRdb's processing. This sample lists 1.5 million to 2 million distinct CDR3 sequences; roughly 27% were detected once. Roughly 8% of the sample is in the top ten clones.

The germline V gene gives CDR1 as SGHVS and CDR2 as FNYEAQ. The V and J ends are trimmed by 5 bases and 0 bases, leaving 9 bases between them. Measured from the cysteine to the phenylalanine, the CDR3 is 14 residues long. Only the CDR3 region is kept as DNA, spanning 42 bases read in frame from base 1. To note about this clonotype: There is no known antigen for this receptor. Qualities for individual bases were not recorded, and no much larger clone is one base off.

Findings and caveats that apply to the study as a whole: As age increased, observed TCR beta diversity per million T cells dropped in a roughly linear way, and a significant reduction was already evident by age about 40. Because donor CMV infection status was unknown, age-related changes in expanded clonotypes were potentially confounded. There was a strong correlation between observed TCR beta diversity and the percentage of naive T cells measured by flow cytometry. Compared with the aged group, the long-lived group had more naive CD4+ T cells, fewer expanded clones and increased TCR diversity, a pattern suggesting age selection. Conclusive comparison of naive and antigen-experienced compartments was prevented by the profiling of bulk unsorted PBMCs. Total diversity estimates from one million sequenced T cells were considered lower bounds and underestimates.

The chain is made from TRBV7-6 and TRBJ2-3; the D gene identity is not certain. The sample taken for sequencing was blood. The sequence was collected from a woman in her thirties in good health. The nucleotide sequence reads TGTGCCAGCAGCCAACAGACTAGCACAGATACGCAGTATTTT. It codes for CASSQQTSTDTQYF.